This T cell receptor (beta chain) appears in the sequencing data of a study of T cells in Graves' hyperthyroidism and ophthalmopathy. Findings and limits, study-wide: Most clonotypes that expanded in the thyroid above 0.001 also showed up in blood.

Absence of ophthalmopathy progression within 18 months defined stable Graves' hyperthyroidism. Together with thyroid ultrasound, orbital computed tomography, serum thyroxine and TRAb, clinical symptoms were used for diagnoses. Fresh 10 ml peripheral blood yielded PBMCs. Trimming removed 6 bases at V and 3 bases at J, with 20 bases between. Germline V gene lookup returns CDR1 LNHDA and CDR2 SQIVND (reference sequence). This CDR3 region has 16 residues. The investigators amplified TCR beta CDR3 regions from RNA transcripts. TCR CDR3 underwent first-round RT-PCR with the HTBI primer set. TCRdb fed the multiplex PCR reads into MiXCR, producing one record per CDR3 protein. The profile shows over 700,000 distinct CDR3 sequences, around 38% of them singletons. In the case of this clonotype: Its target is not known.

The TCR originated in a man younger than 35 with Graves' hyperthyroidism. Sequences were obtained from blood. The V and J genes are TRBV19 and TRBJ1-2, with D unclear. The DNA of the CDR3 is TGTGCCAGTAGACTATCGGGTTCGTCCGATCACTATGGCTACACCTTC. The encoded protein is CASRLSGSSDHYGYTF. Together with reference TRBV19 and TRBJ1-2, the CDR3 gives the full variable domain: DGGITQSPKYLFRKEGQNVTLSCEQNLNHDAMYWYRQDPGQGLRLIYYSQIVNDFQKGDIAEGYSVSREKKESFPLTVTSAQKNPTAFYLCASRLSGSSDHYGYTFGSGTRLTVV.